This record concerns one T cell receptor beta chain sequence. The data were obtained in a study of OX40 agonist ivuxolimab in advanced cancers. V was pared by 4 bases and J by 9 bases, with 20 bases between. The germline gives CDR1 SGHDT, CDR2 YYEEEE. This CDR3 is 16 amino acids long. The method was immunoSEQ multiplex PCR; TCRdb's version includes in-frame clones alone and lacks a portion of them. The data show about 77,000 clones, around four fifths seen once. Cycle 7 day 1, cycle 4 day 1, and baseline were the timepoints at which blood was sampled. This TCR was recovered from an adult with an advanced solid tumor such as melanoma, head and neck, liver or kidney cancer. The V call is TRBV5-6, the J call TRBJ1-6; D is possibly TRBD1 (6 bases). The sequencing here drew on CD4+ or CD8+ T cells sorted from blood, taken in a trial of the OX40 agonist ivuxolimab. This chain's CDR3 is CASSPRSQGFSSPLHF. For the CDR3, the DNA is TGTGCCAGCAGCCCCCGCTCACAGGGTTTCTCTTCACCCCTCCACTTT.